The 26 T cell receptor beta chains below all came from one sample that was sequenced in a study of blood T cell repertoires in COVID-19. Method: immunoSEQ multiplex PCR; TCRdb's copy keeps in-frame clones and lacks some. Seen here are fewer than 130,000 clones, about 85% observed once, and the top ten hold approximately 5%. Source material: peripheral blood. Receptors originate from a human donor in a cohort sampled during active COVID-19.

The V gene is TRBV4-1, the J gene TRBJ2-7; D is unresolved. The germline gives CDR1 MGHRA, CDR2 YSYEKL. V gave up 4 bases and J gave up 3 bases, with 16 bases separating them. The length of the CDR3 is 15 residues. The CDR3 bases are TGCGCCAGCAGCCGCCAATTGCTCGGTAGCTACGAGCAGTACTTC. Translated: CASSRQLLGSYEQYF.

This rearrangement joins TRBV5-1 to TRBJ1-5; possibly TRBD1 for D (6 bases). The CDR3 length is 15 residues. Deletions cut 4 bases from V and 0 bases from J, with 11 bases between. Germline-derived CDR1 and CDR2 are SGHRS and YFSETQ. CDR3: CASSLGTSSNQPQHF. CDR3 bases: TGCGCCAGCAGCCTTGGGACAAGTAGCAATCAGCCCCAGCATTTT.

The chain couples TRBV13 to TRBJ1-1; D is ambiguous. The CDR3 extends over 13 amino acids. Germline V gene sequence: CDR1 PRHDT, CDR2 FYEKMQ (reference sequence). V lost 2 bases and J 0 bases, leaving 4 bases between the germline ends. CDR3 loop: CASSLSVNTEAFF. CDR3 nucleotides: TGTGCCAGCAGCTTATCGGTGAACACTGAAGCTTTCTTT.

The V call is TRBV6-4, the J call TRBJ2-3, with 7 bases aligning to TRBD2. The CDR3 is made up of 15 amino acids. Losses at the gene ends were 2 bases for V and 0 bases for J; bases not matched to a gene: 2. Germline V gene lookup returns CDR1 MRHNA and CDR2 SNTAGT. The CDR3 bases are TGTGCCAGCAGTGACGGGACTAAGAGCACAGATACGCAGTATTTT. Its protein is CASSDGTKSTDTQYF.

This clone was found many times. The rearrangement joins TRBV5-6 to TRBJ1-5, with D tentatively TRBD1 (5 bases). The CDR3 loop spans 13 amino acids. Germline CDR1 and CDR2: SGHDT and YYEEEE. The ends were cut back, 4 bases at V and 6 bases at J, with 11 bases in the middle. The DNA of the CDR3 is TGTGCCAGCAGCGGCTGGGGGGTTCAGCCCCAGCATTTT. Translated: CASSGWGVQPQHF.

The gene calls are TRBV21-1 and TRBJ1-5; the D call in the table, TRBD1, was not verified against the DNA. TRBV21-1 counts as a pseudogene. This CDR3 contains 15 residues. DNA for the CDR3: TGTGCCAGCAGCAGCCCAGGGGGCTTCAATCAGCCCCAGCATTTT. This translates into CASSSPGGFNQPQHF.

The chain combines TRBV4-2 with TRBJ2-7; no clear D. V lost 0 bases to trimming and J lost 1 base, with 10 bases between them. The CDR3 covers 15 residues. Germline loops: CDR1 LGHNA, CDR2 YNFKEQ. CDR3 in amino acids: CASSQDVGRSYEQYF. The CDR3 DNA reads as TGTGCCAGCAGCCAAGATGTGGGCAGGTCCTACGAGCAGTACTTC.

The genes are TRBV2 and TRBJ2-7; D is perhaps TRBD1 (6 bases). V lost 4 bases, J lost 3 bases, and 13 bases lay in between. The CDR3 extends over 14 amino acids. The germline CDR1 and CDR2 sequences are SNHLY and FYNNEI. The CDR3 protein is CASSGVRGHYEQYF. In nucleotides, the CDR3 is TGTGCCAGCAGTGGGGTCAGGGGACACTACGAGCAGTACTTC.

J is TRBJ2-5 and V is TRBV19; 8 positions match TRBD2. This CDR3 contains 14 residues. From germline, CDR1 is LNHDA and CDR2 SQIVND (reference sequence). With 10 bases clipped from V and 5 bases from J, the junction kept 12 bases outside the gene matches. CDR3 sequence (DNA): TGTGCCACCGGGGGGGCAGGGAAGGTCGAGACCCAGTACTTC. Amino acid sequence: CATGGAGKVETQYF. The full variable domain, its missing parts supplied by reference TRBV19 and TRBJ2-5, is DGGITQSPKYLFRKEGQNVTLSCEQNLNHDAMYWYRQDPGQGLRLIYYSQIVNDFQKGDIAEGYSVSREKKESFPLTVTSAQKNPTAFYLCATGGAGKVETQYFGPGTRLLVL.

The chain has TRBV27 and TRBJ2-3, with 9 bases fitting TRBD1. Germline V CDR1 and CDR2: MNHEY, SMNVEV (reference sequence). With V trimmed by 5 bases and J by 3 bases, 6 bases remained unmatched. This CDR3 has 15 residues. The CDR3 nucleotides read TGTGCCAGCAGTCACACAGGGGGCCCGACAGATACGCAGTATTTT. Protein: CASSHTGGPTDTQYF.

The V and J genes are TRBV5-1 and TRBJ1-1, with D perhaps matching TRBD1 (5 bases). Trimming shortened V by 1 base and J by 7 bases, and 14 bases separated the two germline ends. CDR1 and CDR2 from the germline V gene are SGHRS and YFSETQ. This CDR3 region has 14 residues. The CDR3 coding sequence is TGCGCCAGCAGCTTGCCCCAATCGACAGATGAAGCTTTCTTT. It specifies CASSLPQSTDEAFF.

This chain joins TRBV5-6 and TRBJ1-2, with TRBD1 matching over 8 bases. Germline V lookup: CDR1 SGHDT, CDR2 YYEEEE. V trimming: 4 bases; J trimming: 1 base; junction bases outside the gene matches: 9. This CDR3 has 16 residues. The CDR3 loop reads CASSIGQGGSNYGYTF. CDR3 bases: TGTGCCAGCAGCATTGGACAGGGAGGGAGTAACTATGGCTACACCTTC. The variable domain in full, with the rest retrieved from reference TRBV5-6 and TRBJ1-2, is DAGVTQSPTHLIKTRGQQVTLRCSPKSGHDTVSWYQQALGQGPQFIFQYYEEEERQRGNFPDRFSGHQFPNYSSELNVNALLLGDSALYLCASSIGQGGSNYGYTFGSGTRLTVV.

This clone was observed a single time. The J gene is TRBJ1-3, the V gene TRBV10-3; no clear D gene. Germline CDR1 ENHRY, CDR2 SYGVKD. The CDR3 length is 13 residues. Deletions cut 0 bases from V and 4 bases from J, with 4 bases between. CDR3 nucleotides: TGTGCCATCAGTGAGTCGAGGGGAAACACCATATATTTT. It encodes CAISESRGNTIYF.

V is TRBV5-8 and J is TRBJ2-1; 8 bases are a match to TRBD1. The ends lost 4 bases at V and 3 bases at J; junction bases unmatched: 12. CDR3 length: 17 amino acids. Germline CDR1 SGHTS, CDR2 YDEGEE. The CDR3 DNA reads TGTGCCAGCAGCATTGTCCGCCGGACAGGGTACTACAATGAGCAGTTCTTC. The encoded protein is CASSIVRRTGYYNEQFF.

The rearrangement uses TRBV3-1 (or the pseudogene TRBV3-2) and TRBJ1-1, with a tentative D call TRBD1 (5 bases). The V gene lost 5 bases and the J gene lost 5 bases, with 6 bases spanning the gap. There are 11 residues in the CDR3. The germline CDR1 and CDR2 sequences are LGHDT and YNNKEL (reference sequence). CDR3 protein: CASSGGTEAFF. CDR3 in DNA: TGTGCCAGCAGCGGGGGGACTGAAGCTTTCTTT.

The genes are TRBV28 and TRBJ2-7, with 12 bases lining up with TRBD1. Trimming removed 5 bases from V and 5 bases from J; junction bases left unmatched: 7. The CDR3 is made up of 15 amino acids. Germline CDR1 reads MDHEN; CDR2 reads SYDVKM. The CDR3 loop is CASSDRDRGRNEQYF. In DNA form, the CDR3 reads TGTGCCAGCAGTGACCGGGACAGGGGGCGCAACGAGCAGTACTTC.

The sample holds one count of this clone. This rearrangement joins TRBV19 to TRBJ1-5; the match to TRBD1 covers 9 bases. J was trimmed by 7 bases and V by 5 bases; bases with no gene match: 6. Germline loops: CDR1 LNHDA, CDR2 SQIVND (reference sequence). CDR3 length: 14 amino acids. The CDR3 coding sequence is TGTGCCAGTAGTGAAGGGACAGGGTGGCAGCCCCAGCATTTT. The encoded protein is CASSEGTGWQPQHF.

Concerning this clone itself: Different DNA sequences within this sample yield the same CDR3. The chain carries TRBV6-1 and TRBJ1-2, with 8 bases aligning to TRBD1. Germline lookup yields CDR1 MNHNS and CDR2 SASEGT. The CDR3 totals 13 residues. V trimming: 3 bases; J trimming: 5 bases; junction bases outside the gene matches: 2. The CDR3 DNA is TGTGCCAGCAGTGAGACAGGGGATTATGGCTACACCTTC. The encoded protein is CASSETGDYGYTF.

The chain carries TRBV7-2 and TRBJ2-5, with a possible D match to TRBD2 (5 bases). V lost 2 bases and J lost 2, with 18 bases in between. CDR1 SGHTA and CDR2 FQGNSA come from the germline V gene. This CDR3 comprises 17 residues. CDR3 amino acids: CASSLYMAGPAQETQYF. The CDR3 DNA reads TGTGCCAGCAGCTTATACATGGCGGGTCCCGCGCAAGAGACCCAGTACTTC.

This clone occurred once. V is TRBV5-1 and J is TRBJ2-1, with D unresolved. Germline V lookup: CDR1 SGHRS, CDR2 YFSETQ. V lost 0 bases and J 9 bases, leaving 13 bases between the germline ends. The CDR3 is 14 amino acids. CDR3 bases: TGCGCCAGCAGCTTGGCGGCAGGCCAAGGTGAGCAGTTCTTC. Its translation: CASSLAAGQGEQFF.

This chain connects TRBV2 to TRBJ2-5, with TRBD2 matching 9 bases. Trimming at V came to 7 bases and at J to 5 bases, leaving 5 bases not matched to a gene. The CDR3 contains 13 residues. Germline V gene data show CDR1 as SNHLY and CDR2 as FYNNEI. The CDR3 DNA reads TGTGCCAGCACCGGGGCGGGGGGGGAGACCCAGTACTTC. This encodes CASTGAGGETQYF.

V usage is TRBV7-8 and J usage is TRBJ2-7, with 11 bases fitting TRBD1. CDR1 is SGHVS and CDR2 is FQNEAQ in the germline V gene. This CDR3 is 16 amino acids long. The V segment lost 1 base and the J segment 5 bases; nucleotides outside the gene matches: 7. CDR3 region: CASSLGWGQGVHEQYF. The CDR3 DNA sequence: TGTGCCAGCAGCTTAGGGTGGGGACAGGGGGTGCACGAGCAGTACTTC.

The chain couples TRBV4-1 to TRBJ1-4; no firm D call. Trimming removed 0 bases from V and 4 bases from J, with 12 bases in between. CDR1 and CDR2 from the germline V gene are MGHRA and YSYEKL. The CDR3 is 16 residues long. CDR3 region: CASSQDSTIINEKLFF. Written as DNA, the CDR3 is TGCGCCAGCAGCCAAGATTCTACCATTATTAATGAAAAACTGTTTTTT.

J is TRBJ2-7 and V is TRBV6-2 or TRBV6-3; maybe TRBD2 (6 bases). V lost 6 bases and J 4 bases, leaving 25 bases between the germline ends. The CDR3 totals 17 residues. Germline V gene lookup returns CDR1 MNHEY and CDR2 SVGEGT. CDR3 sequence (DNA): TGTGCCAGCAGCCCTATCGGGAGCGGAGAGGGGAGATACGAGCAGTACTTC. This gives the protein CASSPIGSGEGRYEQYF.

This chain links TRBV5-1 with TRBJ1-6; D is unclear. V was clipped by 0 bases and J by 10 bases, with 11 bases between them. This CDR3 region has 14 residues. CDR1 SGHRS and CDR2 YFSETQ come from the germline V gene. The CDR3 protein is CASSLGDVRSPLHF. The CDR3 DNA reads as TGCGCCAGCAGCTTGGGAGACGTGAGGTCACCCCTCCACTTT.

The chain uses TRBV6-5 and TRBJ2-2, with TRBD2 matching over 10 bases. Germline values: CDR1 MNHEY, CDR2 SVGAGI. CDR3 length: 15 amino acids. Germline trimming cut 4 bases from V and 6 bases from J; bases unmatched to any gene: 5. The CDR3 loop reads CASSSLAGVSGELFF. CDR3 coding DNA: TGTGCCAGCAGTTCCCTAGCGGGAGTATCCGGGGAGCTGTTTTTT.